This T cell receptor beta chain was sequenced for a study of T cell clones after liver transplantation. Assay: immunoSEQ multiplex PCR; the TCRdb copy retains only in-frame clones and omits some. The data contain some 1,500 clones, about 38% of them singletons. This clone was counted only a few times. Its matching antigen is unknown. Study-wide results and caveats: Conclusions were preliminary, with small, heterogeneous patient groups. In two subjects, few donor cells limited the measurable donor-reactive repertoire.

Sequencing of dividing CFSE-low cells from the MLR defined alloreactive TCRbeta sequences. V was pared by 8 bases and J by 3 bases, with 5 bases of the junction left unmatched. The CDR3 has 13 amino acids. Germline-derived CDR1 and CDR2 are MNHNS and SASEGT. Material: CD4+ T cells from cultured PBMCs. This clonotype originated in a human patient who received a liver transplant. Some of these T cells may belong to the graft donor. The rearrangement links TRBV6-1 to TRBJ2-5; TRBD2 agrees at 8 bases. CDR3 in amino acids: CASRSSGEETQYF. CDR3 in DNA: TGTGCCAGCCGGAGTAGCGGGGAAGAGACCCAGTACTTC.